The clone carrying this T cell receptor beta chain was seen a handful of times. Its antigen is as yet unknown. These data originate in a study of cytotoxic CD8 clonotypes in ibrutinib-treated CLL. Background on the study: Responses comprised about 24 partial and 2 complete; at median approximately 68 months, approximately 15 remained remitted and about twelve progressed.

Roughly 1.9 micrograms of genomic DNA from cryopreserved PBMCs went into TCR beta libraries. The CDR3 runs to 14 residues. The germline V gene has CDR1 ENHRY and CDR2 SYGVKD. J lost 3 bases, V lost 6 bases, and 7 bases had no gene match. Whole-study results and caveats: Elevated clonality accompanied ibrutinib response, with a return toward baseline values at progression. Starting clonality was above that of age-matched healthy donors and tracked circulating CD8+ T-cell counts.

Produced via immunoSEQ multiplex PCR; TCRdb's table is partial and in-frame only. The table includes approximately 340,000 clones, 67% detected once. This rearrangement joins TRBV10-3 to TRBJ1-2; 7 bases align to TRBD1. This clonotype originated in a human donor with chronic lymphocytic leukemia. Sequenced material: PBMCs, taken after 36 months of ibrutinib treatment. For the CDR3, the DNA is TGTGCCATCAGGAGGGGGCCCTCGGACTATGGCTACACCTTC. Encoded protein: CAIRRGPSDYGYTF.